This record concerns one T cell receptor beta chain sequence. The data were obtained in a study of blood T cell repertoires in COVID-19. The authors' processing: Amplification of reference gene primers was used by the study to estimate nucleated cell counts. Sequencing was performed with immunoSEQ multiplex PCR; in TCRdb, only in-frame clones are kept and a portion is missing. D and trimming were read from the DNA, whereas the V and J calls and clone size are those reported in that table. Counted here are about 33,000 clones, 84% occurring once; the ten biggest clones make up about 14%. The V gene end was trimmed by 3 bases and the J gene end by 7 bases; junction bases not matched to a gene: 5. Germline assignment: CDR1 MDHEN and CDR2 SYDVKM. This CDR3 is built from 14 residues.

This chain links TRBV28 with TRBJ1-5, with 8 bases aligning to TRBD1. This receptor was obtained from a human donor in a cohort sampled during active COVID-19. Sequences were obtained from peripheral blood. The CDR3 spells CASSFGRGQQPQHF. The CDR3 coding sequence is TGTGCCAGCAGTTTCGGCAGGGGGCAGCAGCCCCAGCATTTT.